The 25 T cell receptor beta chains listed next were all sequenced from one sample in a study of T cells after posttransplantation cyclophosphamide. Treatment was busulfan-fludarabine conditioning, a marrow graft, and cyclophosphamide on days +3 and +4. Sequencing used immunoSEQ multiplex PCR; TCRdb keeps in-frame clones, though not all of them. This table holds about 22,000 clones, roughly 90% found once. This specimen consisted of PBMCs, obtained after allogeneic stem cell transplant with posttransplant cyclophosphamide. These receptors were obtained from a female patient in her 30s who received an allogeneic stem cell transplant from an unrelated donor, was CMV-positive, and had no GVHD. Some T cells may be supplied by the graft donor.

V and J are TRBV30 and TRBJ1-6; 7 bases fit TRBD1. CDR1 and CDR2 (germline): GTSNPN, SVGIG (reference sequence). Trimming cost V 4 bases and J 12 bases; bases outside gene matches: 12. The CDR3 runs 14 residues. The CDR3 DNA sequence: TGTGCCTGGACCCGAAACAGGGGAATGGGACCCCTCCACTTT. Translating it yields CAWTRNRGMGPLHF.

The chain has TRBV7-8 and TRBJ1-4, with TRBD1 matching over 8 bases. This CDR3 comprises 14 residues. V lost 4 bases, J lost 3 bases, and 1 base stayed unmatched. Germline lookup yields CDR1 SGHVS and CDR2 FQNEAQ. DNA for the CDR3: TGTGCCAGCAGCTGGGACAGGTCTAATGAAAAACTGTTTTTT. Its protein product is CASSWDRSNEKLFF.

This sequence joins TRBV5-6 and TRBJ1-6, with 9 bases aligning to TRBD1. Germline trimming cut 2 bases from V and 8 bases from J; bases unmatched to any gene: 8. Per the germline V gene, CDR1 is SGHDT and CDR2 is YYEEEE. The CDR3 runs to 16 residues. The DNA for the CDR3 is TGTGCCAGCAGCTTCACAGGGGGCGTATCGGATTCACCCCTCCACTTT. It is translated as CASSFTGGVSDSPLHF.

The genes are TRBV4-3 and TRBJ2-2; 7 bases are a match to TRBD2. Germline lookup yields CDR1 LGHNA and CDR2 YSLEER. V shed 8 bases and J 5 bases; nucleotides not matched to a gene: 11. The CDR3 runs 15 residues. CDR3 sequence reads: CASGTGGSWTGELFF. DNA for the CDR3: TGCGCCAGCGGGACGGGAGGATCGTGGACCGGGGAGCTGTTTTTT.

The rearrangement joins TRBV5-1 to TRBJ2-6; D perhaps matches TRBD2 (6 bases). Looked up from germline, CDR1 is SGHRS and CDR2 is YFSETQ. CDR3 length: 16 amino acids. V lost 0 bases to trimming and J lost 4 bases, with 11 bases between them. CDR3 coding DNA: TGCGCCAGCAGCTTGGACCCTAGCGCGGGGGCCAACGTCCTGACTTTC. Amino acids: CASSLDPSAGANVLTF.

V usage is TRBV5-6 and J usage is TRBJ2-3; 11 bases are shared with TRBD2. V shed 0 bases, J shed 4 bases, and the junction held 1 base outside the gene matches. Germline assignment: CDR1 SGHDT and CDR2 YYEEEE. The CDR3 covers 15 residues. The CDR3 reads CASSLVAGGADTQYF. The CDR3 nucleotides are TGTGCCAGCAGCTTGGTAGCGGGGGGGGCAGATACGCAGTATTTT.

V usage is TRBV12-5 and J usage is TRBJ2-3, with TRBD2 identical over 7 bases. J lost 0 bases, V lost 6 bases, and 6 bases had no gene match. CDR3 length: 15 residues. Looked up from germline, CDR1 is LGHNT and CDR2 is FRNRAP. This chain's CDR3 is CASGLSGTSTDTQYF. CDR3 nucleotides: TGTGCTAGTGGCTTAAGCGGGACTAGCACAGATACGCAGTATTTT.

The V call is TRBV11-2, the J call TRBJ2-7, with 7 bases lining up with TRBD1. Trimming removed 4 bases from V and 3 bases from J; junction bases left unmatched: 3. From germline, CDR1 is SGHAT and CDR2 FQNNGV. The CDR3 spans 13 residues. The CDR3 nucleotides read TGTGCCAGCAGCTCCTACAGGGGCTACGAGCAGTACTTC. It codes for CASSSYRGYEQYF.

The V and J genes are TRBV5-6 and TRBJ2-5, with 11 bases matching TRBD2. The CDR3 has 15 residues. From germline, CDR1 is SGHDT and CDR2 YYEEEE. The ends lost 0 bases at V and 5 bases at J; junction bases unmatched: 3. The CDR3 nucleotides are TGTGCCAGCAGCTTGGGTAGCGGGGGGGCGGAGACCCAGTACTTC. It yields the protein CASSLGSGGAETQYF.

CDR3 sequence: CASSPRVRGYTIYF. CDR3 nucleotides: TGTGCCAGCAGCCCAAGGGTAAGGGGCTACACCATATATTTT. V usage is TRBV28 and J usage is TRBJ1-3; possible D gene TRBD1, 5 bases. With 6 bases removed from V and 8 bases from J, the gap between germline ends came to 17 bases. Germline values: CDR1 MDHEN, CDR2 SYDVKM. The CDR3 length is 14 residues.

The chain joins TRBV6-5 to TRBJ1-2; tentatively, D is TRBD1 (6 bases). The length of the CDR3 is 13 residues. The V end was cut by 5 bases, the J end by 4 bases, with 11 bases between. Germline V CDR1 and CDR2: MNHEY, SVGAGI. As DNA, the CDR3 is TGTGCCAGCAGTCCTGACAGGAGCTATGGCTACACCTTC. Amino acid sequence: CASSPDRSYGYTF.

The chain recombines TRBV19 with TRBJ1-1, with 8 bases matching TRBD1. V dropped 9 bases and J dropped 3; count of bases not matched to a gene: 6. The CDR3 consists of 13 residues. Germline CDR1 LNHDA, CDR2 SQIVND (reference sequence). The CDR3 nucleotides are TGTGCCAGCTGGACAGGGCGGGACACTGAAGCTTTCTTT. It yields the protein CASWTGRDTEAFF.

This clone appeared a single time. V and J are TRBV7-9 and TRBJ2-7; TRBD2 matches at 7 bases. Germline V gives CDR1 SEHNR, CDR2 FQNEAQ (reference sequence). V was pared by 5 bases and J by 2 bases, with 9 bases of the junction left unmatched. CDR3 length equals 15 residues. The CDR3 here is CASSAALARTYEQYF. CDR3 DNA: TGTGCCAGCAGCGCAGCACTAGCGAGGACCTACGAGCAGTACTTC.

The chain has TRBV7-9 and TRBJ2-2; tentative D call: TRBD1 (5 bases). CDR1 SEHNR and CDR2 FQNEAQ come from the germline V gene (reference sequence). The V and J ends lost 1 base and 3 bases respectively, with 6 bases between them. The CDR3 extends over 14 amino acids. CDR3 coding DNA: TGTGCCAGCAGCTTAGAGGGGCACACCGGGGAGCTGTTTTTT. It specifies CASSLEGHTGELFF.

J is TRBJ2-1 and V is TRBV7-3, with 8 bases matching TRBD1. In germline, CDR1 is SGHTA, CDR2 FQGTGA. This CDR3 has 13 amino acids. Trimming took 5 bases from V and 8 from J; bases not matched to a gene: 5. CDR3 DNA: TGTGCCAGCAGCCCGGACAGGGTGGATGAGCAGTTCTTC. Residues: CASSPDRVDEQFF.

The gene calls are TRBV5-1 and TRBJ2-1; TRBD2 agrees at 13 bases. In germline, CDR1 is SGHRS, CDR2 YFSETQ. This CDR3 is built from 15 residues. Trimming cost V 1 base and J 9 bases; bases outside gene matches: 4. The CDR3 protein is CASSLTSGGAPEQFF. CDR3 sequence (DNA): TGCGCCAGCAGCTTGACTAGCGGGGGGGCGCCTGAGCAGTTCTTC. The full variable domain, in which reference TRBV5-1 and TRBJ2-1 provide the parts outside the CDR3, is KAGVTQTPRYLIKTRGQQVTLSCSPISGHRSVSWYQQTPGQGLQFLFEYFSETQRNKGNFPGRFSGRQFSNSRSEMNVSTLELGDSALYLCASSLTSGGAPEQFFGPGTRLTVL.

This clone was seen a handful of times. The chain carries TRBV28 and TRBJ1-1, with D hard to call. Per the germline V gene, CDR1 is MDHEN and CDR2 is SYDVKM. The CDR3 length is 14 residues. V gave up 2 bases and J gave up 3 bases, with 10 bases separating them. The CDR3: CASSLRGPYTEAFF. CDR3 sequence (DNA): TGTGCCAGCAGTTTACGAGGGCCCTACACTGAAGCTTTCTTT.

V usage is TRBV5-5 and J usage is TRBJ1-6; D might be TRBD1 (6 bases). V lost 4 bases and J lost 14, with 16 bases in between. Per the germline V gene, CDR1 is SGHKS and CDR2 is YYEKEE (reference sequence). CDR3 length: 13 residues. CDR3 amino acids: CASSLTGYGSLHF. CDR3 nucleotides: TGTGCCAGCAGCCTGACAGGATACGGATCCCTCCACTTT.

The chain couples TRBV7-8 to TRBJ2-1; 12 bases match TRBD2. V shed 5 bases, J shed 8 bases, and the junction held 7 bases outside the gene matches. The CDR3 loop spans 15 amino acids. Looked up from germline, CDR1 is SGHVS and CDR2 is FQNEAQ. CDR3 nucleotides: TGTGCCAGCAGCGTACTAGCGGGGGGTATAGATGAGCAGTTCTTC. This translates into CASSVLAGGIDEQFF.

The chain links TRBV25-1 to TRBJ1-1; 8 nucleotides agree with TRBD1. Germline trimming cut 6 bases from V and 3 bases from J; bases unmatched to any gene: 15. The CDR3 extends over 17 amino acids. Germline V gene lookup returns CDR1 MGHDK and CDR2 SYGVNS. Here the CDR3 DNA reads TGTGCCAGCAGGGGAGCCCGGCCCGGACAGGGCCACACTGAAGCTTTCTTT. Encoded protein: CASRGARPGQGHTEAFF.

The chain has TRBV27 and TRBJ1-5, with a possible D match to TRBD1 (6 bases). The V end was cut by 6 bases, the J end by 1 base, with 13 bases between. Germline V gene data show CDR1 as MNHEY and CDR2 as SMNVEV (reference sequence). The CDR3 consists of 15 residues. Written as DNA, the CDR3 is TGTGCCAGCAGGATACAGGGATGGAGCAATCAGCCCCAGCATTTT. Translated, it gives CASRIQGWSNQPQHF.

The V and J genes are TRBV4-2 and TRBJ2-3; TRBD2 might be the D (5 bases). The CDR3 length is 16 residues. The V end was cut by 0 bases, the J end by 0 bases, with 10 bases between. From germline, CDR1 is LGHNA and CDR2 YNFKEQ. CDR3 in amino acids: CASSQEVAGSTDTQYF. CDR3 sequence (DNA): TGTGCCAGCAGCCAAGAGGTCGCGGGTAGCACAGATACGCAGTATTTT.

This clone occurred once. The rearrangement links TRBV2 to TRBJ2-3, with 15 bases that match TRBD2. Germline V lookup: CDR1 SNHLY, CDR2 FYNNEI. There are 17 residues in the CDR3. The V gene end was trimmed by 6 bases and the J gene end by 1 base; junction bases not matched to a gene: 5. In nucleotides, the CDR3 is TGTGCCAGCAGCGTACGGACTAGCGGGGGGGGCACAGATACGCAGTATTTT. It codes for CASSVRTSGGGTDTQYF.

This clone was detected a few times. The chain combines TRBV6-5 with TRBJ1-4, with D possibly matching TRBD1 (5 bases). CDR1 and CDR2 from the germline V gene are MNHEY and SVGAGI. The CDR3 spans 15 residues. Trimming stripped 7 bases from V and 8 bases from J, with 20 bases between. The CDR3 reads CASNNLGGEREKLFF. The CDR3 DNA is TGTGCCAGCAACAATCTGGGGGGGGAGAGGGAAAAACTGTTTTTT.

This chain links TRBV10-3 with TRBJ2-3, with D possibly being TRBD1 (6 bases). The CDR3 runs to 13 residues. Germline CDR1 ENHRY, CDR2 SYGVKD. V was pared by 10 bases and J by 2 bases, with 13 bases between. CDR3 nucleotide sequence: TGTGCCACCGCAGGGGTGGACACAGATACGCAGTATTTT. Translation gives CATAGVDTDTQYF.